The 28 T cell receptor beta chains listed next were all sequenced from one sample in a study of blood T cell repertoires in COVID-19. The protocol was immunoSEQ multiplex PCR, while the TCRdb copy is restricted to in-frame clones and leaves out a portion. The table includes 95,000 to 150,000 clones, about three quarters detected once. The specimen sequenced was peripheral blood. Receptor source: a woman aged 70 to 79 with acute or convalescent COVID-19.

This clone has only one observation. The chain links TRBV19 to TRBJ2-3, with TRBD2 as a possible D gene (7 bases). Germline V gene sequence: CDR1 LNHDA, CDR2 SQIVND (reference sequence). With 1 base removed from V and 3 bases from J, the gap between germline ends came to 11 bases. The CDR3 totals 15 residues. The CDR3 loop reads CASSIGGGRTDTQYF. CDR3 nucleotides: TGTGCCAGTAGTATAGGGGGGGGCAGGACAGATACGCAGTATTTT.

This clone was seen a handful of times. This sequence joins TRBV9 and TRBJ1-3; D call uncertain. This CDR3 contains 15 residues. Germline V lookup: CDR1 SGDLS, CDR2 YYNGEE. Trimming shortened V by 0 bases and J by 3 bases, and 10 bases separated the two germline ends. CDR3 DNA sequence: TGTGCCAGCAGCGTAGATGCAGTTCTTGGAAACACCATATATTTT. Protein product: CASSVDAVLGNTIYF.

V usage is TRBV6-2 or TRBV6-3 and J usage is TRBJ2-7; 8 nucleotides align to TRBD1. The trim removed 2 bases at V and 6 bases at J, leaving 9 bases unmatched. Germline assignment: CDR1 MNHEY and CDR2 SVGEGT. This CDR3 spans 15 amino acids. The chain's CDR3 is CASSYPSQGAVEQYF. Here the CDR3 DNA reads TGTGCCAGCAGTTACCCCAGCCAGGGGGCGGTCGAGCAGTACTTC.

The gene calls are TRBV10-3 and TRBJ1-4; maybe TRBD1 (5 bases). The V and J ends lost 10 bases and 3 bases respectively, with 12 bases between them. Germline CDR1 ENHRY, CDR2 SYGVKD. The CDR3 loop spans 13 amino acids. CDR3 DNA sequence: TGTGCCACGACCGGGGGGTCTAATGAAAAACTGTTTTTT. It encodes CATTGGSNEKLFF.

The V and J genes are TRBV7-6 and TRBJ1-2; D gene ambiguous. V lost 10 bases and J 7 bases, leaving 16 bases between the germline ends. Germline V gene lookup returns CDR1 SGHVS and CDR2 FNYEAQ. The CDR3 has 12 amino acids. Written as DNA, the CDR3 is TGTGCCACCCTCACGGAGGGATCTGGCTACACCTTC. Translated, it gives CATLTEGSGYTF. Full variable domain (remainder filled in from reference TRBV7-6 and TRBJ1-2): GAGVSQSPRYKVTKRGQDVALRCDPISGHVSLYWYRQALGQGPEFLTYFNYEAQQDKSGLPNDRFSAERPEGSISTLTIQRTEQRDSAMYRCATLTEGSGYTFGSGTRLTVV.

This chain uses TRBV19 with TRBJ1-2; the D gene is possibly TRBD1 (6 bases). V lost 10 bases and J 4 bases, leaving 16 bases between the germline ends. Per germline, CDR1 LNHDA and CDR2 SQIVND (reference sequence). This CDR3 contains 13 residues. CDR3 DNA sequence: TGTGCCACACGATGGGGGGGCGGCTATGGCTACACCTTC. Translating gives CATRWGGGYGYTF.

This sequence joins TRBV28 and TRBJ2-1; TRBD1 agrees at 11 bases. With 6 bases clipped from V and 3 bases from J, the junction kept 7 bases outside the gene matches. The CDR3 spans 16 residues. The V gene's germline CDR1 is MDHEN and CDR2 SYDVKM. The CDR3 here is CASSLIGTGGYNEQFF. CDR3 nucleotide sequence: TGTGCCAGCAGCCTAATAGGGACAGGGGGCTACAATGAGCAGTTCTTC. The full variable domain, in which reference TRBV28 and TRBJ2-1 provide the parts outside the CDR3, is DVKVTQSSRYLVKRTGEKVFLECVQDMDHENMFWYRQDPGLGLRLIYFSYDVKMKEKGDIPEGYSVSREKKERFSLILESASTNQTSMYLCASSLIGTGGYNEQFFGPGTRLTVL.

The V gene is TRBV5-4, the J gene TRBJ2-5, with 11 nucleotides matching TRBD1. There are 15 residues in the CDR3. Losses at the gene ends were 4 bases for V and 4 bases for J; bases not matched to a gene: 6. CDR1 and CDR2 from the germline V gene are SGHNT and YYREEE (reference sequence). CDR3 DNA: TGTGCCAGCAGCCGACCGGGACAGGGGGGAGAGACCCAGTACTTC. Residues: CASSRPGQGGETQYF.

V and J are TRBV19 and TRBJ2-2; 7 bases are shared with TRBD1. CDR3 length: 14 amino acids. V dropped 6 bases and J dropped 5; count of bases not matched to a gene: 6. Germline V lookup: CDR1 LNHDA, CDR2 SQIVND (reference sequence). The CDR3 DNA follows: TGTGCCAGTAGCGGGGACAGATGGACCGGGGAGCTGTTTTTT. It yields the protein CASSGDRWTGELFF.

This clone was detected only a few times. The chain is built from TRBV2 and TRBJ1-2, with 9 bases that match TRBD1. The ends lost 7 bases at V and 8 bases at J; junction bases unmatched: 14. This CDR3 has 15 residues. Per the germline V gene, CDR1 is SNHLY and CDR2 is FYNNEI. The CDR3 here is CASTKRRTGGEGYTF. CDR3 DNA sequence: TGTGCCAGCACCAAAAGAAGAACAGGGGGCGAGGGCTACACCTTC.

At least ten counts were recorded for this clone. V gene TRBV6-5 combines with J gene TRBJ1-1; the match to TRBD1 covers 8 bases. The CDR3 covers 14 residues. The germline V gene encodes CDR1 MNHEY and CDR2 SVGAGI. V gave up 2 bases and J gave up 3 bases; unmatched junction bases: 2. The CDR3 loop is CASSYGTGYTEAFF. The CDR3 DNA sequence: TGTGCCAGCAGTTACGGGACAGGCTACACTGAAGCTTTCTTT.

The rearrangement joins TRBV2 to TRBJ2-7; D perhaps matches TRBD1 (5 bases). The CDR3 sequence is 12 residues long. CDR1 SNHLY and CDR2 FYNNEI come from the germline V gene. V lost 6 bases, J lost 4 bases, and 10 bases lay in between. CDR3 in DNA: TGTGCCAGCAGACAGGCCTTTTACGAGCAGTACTTC. Translation: CASRQAFYEQYF.

The chain couples TRBV5-1 to TRBJ2-7; 7 bases align to TRBD2. Trimming at V came to 4 bases and at J to 2 bases, leaving 6 bases not matched to a gene. The CDR3 contains 14 residues. Germline V gene data show CDR1 as SGHRS and CDR2 as YFSETQ. Written as DNA, the CDR3 is TGCGCCAGCAGCCGGGGGGATTCAACCTACGAGCAGTACTTC. Its protein product is CASSRGDSTYEQYF.

V gene TRBV27 combines with J gene TRBJ2-5; perhaps TRBD1 as D (5 bases). Germline values: CDR1 MNHEY, CDR2 SMNVEV (reference sequence). V lost 1 base and J 4 bases, leaving 13 bases between the germline ends. This CDR3 spans 15 amino acids. The CDR3 loop is CASSLYSGRAETQYF. The CDR3 DNA reads as TGTGCCAGCAGTTTATATTCGGGCAGGGCAGAGACCCAGTACTTC.

The chain carries TRBV4-1 and TRBJ1-6; 10 bases match TRBD1. Germline lookup yields CDR1 MGHRA and CDR2 YSYEKL. The length of the CDR3 is 15 residues. V was clipped by 3 bases and J by 7 bases; unmatched bases: 3. This CDR3 reads CASSHQGQGNSPLHF. In nucleotides, the CDR3 is TGCGCCAGCAGCCACCAGGGACAGGGGAATTCACCCCTCCACTTT.

The genes are TRBV7-8 and TRBJ1-2, with a weak D call TRBD1 (6 bases). Between the trimmed V and J ends, which lost 1 base and 5 bases, there was a span of 11 bases. The germline V gene encodes CDR1 SGHVS and CDR2 FQNEAQ. CDR3 length: 14 amino acids. The CDR3 is CASSLDRVGYGYTF. The DNA for the CDR3 is TGTGCCAGCAGCTTAGACAGGGTGGGGTATGGCTACACCTTC.

This clone showed up just a few times. This chain connects TRBV9 to TRBJ2-7, with 8 nucleotides matching TRBD1. The germline CDR1 and CDR2 sequences are SGDLS and YYNGEE. The J segment lost 3 bases and the V segment lost 2 bases, leaving 4 bases of the junction unmatched. There are 14 residues in the CDR3. In DNA, the CDR3 is TGTGCCAGCAGCGTGTTGGACAGGGACTACGAGCAGTACTTC. Translating gives CASSVLDRDYEQYF.

The V and J genes are TRBV9 and TRBJ2-7, with 7 bases identical to TRBD1. V shed 3 bases and J 4 bases; nucleotides not matched to a gene: 10. The V gene's germline CDR1 is SGDLS and CDR2 YYNGEE. The CDR3 has 15 amino acids. CDR3 amino acids: CASSAQGGASYEQYF. Written as DNA, the CDR3 is TGTGCCAGCAGCGCCCAAGGGGGCGCGTCGTACGAGCAGTACTTC.

The gene calls are TRBV19 and TRBJ1-2; 10 bases map to TRBD1. This CDR3 contains 14 residues. V dropped 5 bases and J dropped 3; count of bases not matched to a gene: 3. The germline V gene has CDR1 LNHDA and CDR2 SQIVND (reference sequence). The DNA for the CDR3 is TGTGCCAGTAGTGCGGACAGGGGGTACTATGGCTACACCTTC. The encoded protein is CASSADRGYYGYTF.

The rearrangement joins TRBV4-1 to TRBJ1-2; the D gene is possibly TRBD1 (6 bases). Looked up from germline, CDR1 is MGHRA and CDR2 is YSYEKL. This CDR3 comprises 17 residues. Trimming shortened V by 0 bases and J by 4 bases, and 18 bases separated the two germline ends. The CDR3 reads CASSQDHTNRVSYGYTF. The CDR3 DNA reads as TGCGCCAGCAGCCAAGACCATACGAACAGGGTCTCCTATGGCTACACCTTC.

Turning to this clone: One end of the junction fails to match germline, which may point to a read error. The V gene is TRBV14, the J gene TRBJ2-7, with D possibly matching TRBD2 (6 bases). This CDR3 region has 12 residues. Germline-derived CDR1 and CDR2 are SGHDN and FVKESK. This chain's CDR3 is CASSQTPPAGRF. The CDR3 DNA reads TGTGCCAGCAGCCAAACCCCACCGGCAGGGAGGTTC.

This chain uses TRBV5-1 with TRBJ2-2; D uncertain. This CDR3 region has 13 residues. The germline V and J ends were trimmed by 1 base and 5 bases, with 6 bases remaining between them. Per the germline V gene, CDR1 is SGHRS and CDR2 is YFSETQ. CDR3 nucleotides: TGCGCCAGCAGCTTGATCGAGACCGGGGAGCTGTTTTTT. Its translation is CASSLIETGELFF.

The chain combines TRBV3-1 (or the pseudogene TRBV3-2) with TRBJ2-7; weak D call: TRBD1 (6 bases). The CDR3 has 13 residues. V was clipped by 4 bases and J by 3 bases, with 10 bases between them. Germline CDR1 reads LGHDT; CDR2 reads YNNKEL (reference sequence). This CDR3 is CASSLEGVYEQYF. The CDR3, as DNA: TGTGCCAGCAGCCTCGAGGGGGTCTACGAGCAGTACTTC.

The chain couples TRBV24-1 to TRBJ2-1, with 11 bases matching TRBD2. Germline V gene lookup returns CDR1 KGHDR and CDR2 SFDVKD. V lost 2 bases to trimming and J lost 0 bases; unmatched junction nucleotides: 8. The CDR3 is 19 residues long. The CDR3 DNA is TGTGCCACCAGTGATTCTAGTGGGACTAGCGGAACCTCCTACAATGAGCAGTTCTTC. Encoded protein: CATSDSSGTSGTSYNEQFF.

The CDR3 here is CAWSRQANGYTF. The CDR3 DNA reads TGTGCCTGGAGCCGACAGGCAAATGGCTACACCTTC. The chain recombines TRBV30 with TRBJ1-2, with D tentatively TRBD1 (6 bases). The V end was cut by 3 bases, the J end by 6 bases, with 11 bases between. There are 12 residues in the CDR3. Germline CDR1 is GTSNPN and CDR2 is SVGIG (reference sequence).

The sample holds one count of this clone. This rearrangement joins TRBV4-1 to TRBJ1-1; 12 bases are a match to TRBD1. CDR1 is MGHRA and CDR2 is YSYEKL in the germline V gene. V shed 8 bases and J 5 bases; nucleotides not matched to a gene: 15. This CDR3 spans 17 amino acids. CDR3 DNA sequence: TGCGCCAGCCTTCCGGGACAGGGGGCGGTTATGGTAACTGAAGCTTTCTTT. Its protein is CASLPGQGAVMVTEAFF.

This chain joins TRBV27 and TRBJ1-2; D not certain. Deletions cut 5 bases from V and 9 bases from J, with 16 bases between. The germline V gene has CDR1 MNHEY and CDR2 SMNVEV (reference sequence). The CDR3 covers 13 residues. CDR3 sequence reads: CASSDYYEMSYTF. CDR3 nucleotide sequence: TGTGCCAGCAGTGACTACTATGAAATGAGCTACACCTTC.

The chain couples TRBV28 to TRBJ1-1, with a possible D match to TRBD1 (5 bases). V lost 5 bases and J lost 0, with 16 bases in between. Per germline, CDR1 MDHEN and CDR2 SYDVKM. CDR3 length equals 16 residues. CDR3 sequence: CASSAAEAGLNTEAFF. CDR3 bases: TGTGCCAGCAGTGCCGCCGAGGCGGGGCTGAACACTGAAGCTTTCTTT.